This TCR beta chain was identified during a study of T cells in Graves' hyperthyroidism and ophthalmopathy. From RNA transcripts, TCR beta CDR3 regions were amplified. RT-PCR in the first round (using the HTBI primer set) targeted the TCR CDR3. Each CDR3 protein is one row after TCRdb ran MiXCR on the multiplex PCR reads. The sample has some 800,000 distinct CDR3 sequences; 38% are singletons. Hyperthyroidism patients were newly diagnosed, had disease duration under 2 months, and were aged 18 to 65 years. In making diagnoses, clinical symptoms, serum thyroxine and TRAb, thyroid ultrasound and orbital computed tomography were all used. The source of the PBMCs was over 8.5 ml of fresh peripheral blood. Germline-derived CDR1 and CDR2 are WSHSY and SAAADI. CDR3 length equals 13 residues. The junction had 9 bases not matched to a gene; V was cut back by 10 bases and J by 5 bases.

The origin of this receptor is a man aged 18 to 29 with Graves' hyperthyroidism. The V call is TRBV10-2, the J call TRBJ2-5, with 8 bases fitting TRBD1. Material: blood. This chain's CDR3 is CATAQGVWETQYF. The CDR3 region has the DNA TGCGCCACCGCACAGGGGGTTTGGGAGACCCAGTACTTC.